These 22 T cell receptor beta chains were all obtained from the same sample, sequenced in a study of blood T cell repertoires in COVID-19. Repertoires were generated with immunoSEQ multiplex PCR, while TCRdb's copy carries only in-frame clones and drops some. The sample carries 270,000 or so clones, roughly 80% recorded once. The sequencing sample was made of PBMCs or T cells enriched from blood (not recorded which). These receptors all come from a man aged 50-59 years who had recovered from COVID-19.

The chain joins TRBV19 to TRBJ1-1, with D maybe TRBD1 (6 bases). The length of the CDR3 is 17 residues. Looked up from germline, CDR1 is LNHDA and CDR2 is SQIVND (reference sequence). Trimming shortened V by 8 bases and J by 2 bases, and 24 bases separated the two germline ends. The CDR3 region is CASRRARRQGFNTEAFF. The CDR3 DNA reads as TGTGCCAGTCGTCGAGCTAGAAGGCAGGGGTTCAACACTGAAGCTTTCTTT.

The V call is TRBV4-2, the J call TRBJ2-3; 11 bases are shared with TRBD2. Trimming cost V 1 base and J 5 bases; bases outside gene matches: 2. CDR1 LGHNA and CDR2 YNFKEQ come from the germline V gene. The CDR3 extends over 15 amino acids. The DNA of the CDR3 is TGTGCCAGCAGCCAAGGGCTAGCGGGGGGAGATACGCAGTATTTT. It yields the protein CASSQGLAGGDTQYF.

CDR3 nucleotides: TGTGCCAGTACCCCGGACAGGGGGTCGGGTGAGCAGTTCTTC. It specifies CASTPDRGSGEQFF. The chain uses TRBV6-4 and TRBJ2-1; 10 nucleotides match TRBD1. The CDR3 is 14 amino acids. Germline lookup yields CDR1 MRHNA and CDR2 SNTAGT. The junction had 11 bases not matched to a gene; V was cut back by 9 bases and J by 9 bases.

V gene TRBV19 combines with J gene TRBJ2-7; TRBD1 matches 9 bases. V lost 5 bases and J lost 9; bases outside the gene matches: 11. From germline, CDR1 is LNHDA and CDR2 SQIVND (reference sequence). The CDR3 extends over 14 amino acids. The CDR3 sequence is CASSFPGQGVVQYF. In nucleotides, the CDR3 is TGTGCCAGTAGTTTCCCGGGACAGGGAGTGGTGCAGTACTTC. Filled out from reference TRBV19 and TRBJ2-7, the complete variable domain reads DGGITQSPKYLFRKEGQNVTLSCEQNLNHDAMYWYRQDPGQGLRLIYYSQIVNDFQKGDIAEGYSVSREKKESFPLTVTSAQKNPTAFYLCASSFPGQGVVQYFGPGTRLTVT.

This rearrangement joins TRBV30 to TRBJ2-1; TRBD2 matches at 10 bases. Germline V CDR1 and CDR2: GTSNPN, SVGIG (reference sequence). The V segment lost 1 base and the J segment 9 bases; nucleotides outside the gene matches: 6. The CDR3 has 14 amino acids. The CDR3 nucleotides read TGTGCCTGGAGTGGGGAGCGGGGGGGCGGTGAGCAGTTCTTC. It codes for CAWSGERGGGEQFF.

The J gene is TRBJ2-1, the V gene TRBV28, with a possible D match to TRBD2 (6 bases). CDR1 MDHEN and CDR2 SYDVKM come from the germline V gene. This CDR3 is built from 11 residues. The germline V and J ends were trimmed by 11 bases and 10 bases, with 15 bases remaining between them. The CDR3 bases are TGTGCCGTAGGAGGGCAGCGGGAGCAGTTCTTC. Amino acids: CAVGGQREQFF. Full variable domain (outside the CDR3, taken from reference TRBV28 and TRBJ2-1): DVKVTQSSRYLVKRTGEKVFLECVQDMDHENMFWYRQDPGLGLRLIYFSYDVKMKEKGDIPEGYSVSREKKERFSLILESASTNQTSMYLCAVGGQREQFFGPGTRLTVL.

This chain's CDR3 is CASSRLAGGGDTQYF. The DNA of the CDR3 is TGTGCCAGCAGTCGACTAGCGGGAGGAGGAGATACGCAGTATTTT. V usage is TRBV6-4 and J usage is TRBJ2-3; 13 bases agree with TRBD2. V lost 5 bases, J lost 5 bases, and 4 bases stayed unmatched. This CDR3 region has 15 residues. CDR1 and CDR2 (germline): MRHNA, SNTAGT.

The chain employs TRBV12-5 and TRBJ1-6; 8 positions agree with TRBD1. The CDR3 totals 15 residues. The V gene's germline CDR1 is LGHNT and CDR2 FRNRAP. Trimming took 5 bases from V and 7 from J; bases not matched to a gene: 7. CDR3 DNA: TGTGCTAGTGGTAATGAAGGACAGGGAAATTCACCCCTCCACTTT. It is translated as CASGNEGQGNSPLHF.

V is TRBV7-9 and J is TRBJ2-7; 10 bases agree with TRBD2. The V and J ends lost 1 base and 2 bases, in that order; junction bases with no gene match: 2. This CDR3 region has 15 residues. Germline V CDR1 and CDR2: SEHNR, FQNEAQ (reference sequence). CDR3 coding DNA: TGTGCCAGCAGCTTAGGACTAGCGGGTGCCTACGAGCAGTACTTC. This encodes CASSLGLAGAYEQYF.

This clone was found a few times. This chain links TRBV7-2 with TRBJ1-2; possible D gene TRBD1, 5 bases. Germline loops: CDR1 SGHTA, CDR2 FQGNSA. This CDR3 contains 14 residues. Trimming cost V 4 bases and J 3 bases, with 12 bases left between them. The CDR3 DNA is TGTGCCAGCAGCTGGAGGGGAAGTGACTATGGCTACACCTTC. The encoded protein is CASSWRGSDYGYTF.

This clone was counted a few times. V usage is TRBV14 and J usage is TRBJ2-1; perhaps TRBD2 as D (7 bases). Germline V lookup: CDR1 SGHDN, CDR2 FVKESK. V shed 4 bases and J shed 7 bases, with 17 bases lying between them. The CDR3 sequence is 15 residues long. The CDR3 protein is CASSLWGGPRNEQFF. The CDR3 DNA follows: TGTGCCAGCAGCCTCTGGGGGGGCCCCAGGAATGAGCAGTTCTTC.

This clone has more than one count but fewer than ten. The rearrangement joins TRBV7-3 to TRBJ1-6; 7 bases align to TRBD1. The germline CDR1 and CDR2 sequences are SGHTA and FQGTGA. V was pared by 5 bases and J by 8 bases, with 9 bases of the junction left unmatched. The CDR3 spans 15 residues. The CDR3 protein is CASSLGTVLYSPLHF. The CDR3 DNA is TGTGCCAGCAGCCTTGGGACAGTTTTATATTCACCCCTCCACTTT. The entire variable domain, with the rest obtained from reference TRBV7-3 and TRBJ1-6, is as follows: GAGVSQTPSNKVTEKGKYVELRCDPISGHTALYWYRQSLGQGPEFLIYFQGTGAADDSGLPNDRFFAVRPEGSVSTLKIQRTERGDSAVYLCASSLGTVLYSPLHFGNGTRLTVT.

This clone has only a few counts. The chain joins TRBV15 to TRBJ1-5; the D is unclear. The CDR3 contains 15 residues. Germline V gene sequence: CDR1 LNHNV, CDR2 YYDKDF (reference sequence). V dropped 0 bases and J dropped 2 bases, with 8 bases sitting between them. The CDR3 DNA sequence: TGTGCCACCAGCAGAGAGGGGAGAGGCAATCAGCCCCAGCATTTT. Protein product: CATSREGRGNQPQHF.

The V call is TRBV5-6, the J call TRBJ2-3; a possible D gene is TRBD1 (6 bases). The V gene's germline CDR1 is SGHDT and CDR2 YYEEEE. Trimming took 2 bases from V and 5 from J, leaving 18 bases between them. The CDR3 spans 16 residues. In DNA form, the CDR3 reads TGTGCCAGCAGCTTAGGCACAGGGCCAACGAGAGATACGCAGTATTTT. Translation gives CASSLGTGPTRDTQYF.

A remark on this clone: With a much larger clone just one base away, this may be a read error. The V and J genes are TRBV3-1 (or the pseudogene TRBV3-2) and TRBJ1-1, with D maybe TRBD1 (5 bases). The CDR3 is 13 residues long. Trimming cost V 4 bases and J 0 bases, with 6 bases left between them. CDR1 LGHDT and CDR2 YNNKEL come from the germline V gene (reference sequence). CDR3: CASSLTVNTEAFF. The DNA for the CDR3 is TGTGCCAGCAGCCTGACAGTGAACACTGAAGCTTTCTTT.

The chain recombines TRBV24-1 with TRBJ2-7; D gene ambiguous. V was pared by 0 bases and J by 5 bases, with 13 bases between. The germline gives CDR1 KGHDR, CDR2 SFDVKD. This CDR3 contains 15 residues. The CDR3 nucleotides are TGTGCCACCAGTGATTTGGAGGATCACGACCACGAGCAGTACTTC. It yields the protein CATSDLEDHDHEQYF.

V and J are TRBV12-3 or TRBV12-4 and TRBJ1-2; TRBD1 aligns across 8 bases. The CDR3 totals 13 residues. Trimming cost V 6 bases and J 7 bases; bases outside gene matches: 7. The CDR3 sequence: CASSRQGMAGYTF. CDR3 bases: TGTGCCAGCAGCCGACAGGGGATGGCTGGCTACACCTTC.

The chain uses TRBV27 and TRBJ1-6; the D is unclear. The germline V gene encodes CDR1 MNHEY and CDR2 SMNVEV (reference sequence). This CDR3 spans 14 amino acids. The V and J ends lost 5 bases and 2 bases respectively, with 7 bases between them. The CDR3 here is CASSMRPYNSPLHF. DNA of the CDR3: TGTGCCAGCAGTATGAGGCCCTATAATTCACCCCTCCACTTT.

V gene TRBV5-4 combines with J gene TRBJ1-1; D not resolved. There are 13 residues in the CDR3. Between the trimmed V and J ends, which lost 3 bases and 1 base, there was a span of 7 bases. The germline V gene encodes CDR1 SGHNT and CDR2 YYREEE (reference sequence). The DNA of the CDR3 is TGTGCCAGCAGCTCCCAGGAGAACACTGAAGCTTTCTTT. It encodes CASSSQENTEAFF.

V and J are TRBV5-5 and TRBJ1-4; TRBD1 matches at 7 bases. Germline V lookup: CDR1 SGHKS, CDR2 YYEKEE (reference sequence). Trimming at V came to 2 bases and at J to 5 bases, leaving 6 bases not matched to a gene. The CDR3 has 15 residues. CDR3 nucleotide sequence: TGTGCCAGCAGCTTAGAGGACAGGCCGAATGAAAAACTGTTTTTT. Encoded protein: CASSLEDRPNEKLFF. Using reference TRBV5-5 and TRBJ1-4 for the parts outside the CDR3, the full variable domain is DAGVTQSPTHLIKTRGQQVTLRCSPISGHKSVSWYQQVLGQGPQFIFQYYEKEERGRGNFPDRFSARQFPNYSSELNVNALLLGDSALYLCASSLEDRPNEKLFFGSGTQLSVL.

The chain has TRBV11-2 and TRBJ2-7, with D perhaps matching TRBD1 (6 bases). The CDR3 runs to 11 residues. The V gene's germline CDR1 is SGHAT and CDR2 FQNNGV. Trimming shortened V by 8 bases and J by 3 bases, and 8 bases separated the two germline ends. The CDR3 is CASGQLYEQYF. CDR3 in DNA: TGTGCCAGCGGACAGCTCTACGAGCAGTACTTC.

This chain connects TRBV18 to TRBJ2-3, with 7 positions matching TRBD2. This CDR3 contains 13 residues. Per germline, CDR1 KGHSH and CDR2 LQKENI. V dropped 3 bases and J dropped 8; count of bases not matched to a gene: 5. CDR3 loop: CASSPPGRGTQYF. The CDR3 DNA is TGTGCCAGCTCACCTCCAGGGAGGGGTACGCAGTATTTT.